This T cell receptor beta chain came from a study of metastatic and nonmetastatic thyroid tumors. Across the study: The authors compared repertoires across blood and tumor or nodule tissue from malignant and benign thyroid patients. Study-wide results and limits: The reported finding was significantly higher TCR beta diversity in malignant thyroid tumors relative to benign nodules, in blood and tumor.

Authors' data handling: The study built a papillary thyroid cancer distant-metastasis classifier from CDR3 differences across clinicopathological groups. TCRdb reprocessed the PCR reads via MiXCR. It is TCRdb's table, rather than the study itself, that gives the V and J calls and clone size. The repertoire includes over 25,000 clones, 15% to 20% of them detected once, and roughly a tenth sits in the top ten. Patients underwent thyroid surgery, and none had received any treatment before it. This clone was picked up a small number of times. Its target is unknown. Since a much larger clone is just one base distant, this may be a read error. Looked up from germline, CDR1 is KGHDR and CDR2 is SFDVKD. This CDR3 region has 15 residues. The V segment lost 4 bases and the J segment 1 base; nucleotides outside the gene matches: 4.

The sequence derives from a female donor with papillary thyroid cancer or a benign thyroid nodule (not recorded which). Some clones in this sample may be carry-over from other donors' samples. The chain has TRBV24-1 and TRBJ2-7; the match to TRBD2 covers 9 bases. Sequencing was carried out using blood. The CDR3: CATSDRTSGSYEQYF. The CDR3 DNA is TGTGCCACCAGTGACCGAACTAGCGGGTCCTACGAGCAGTACTTC.